These 4 T cell receptor beta chains were sequenced from one sample in a study of blood T cell repertoires in COVID-19. Data came from immunoSEQ multiplex PCR; TCRdb stores just in-frame clones and leaves some out. The sample includes over 120,000 clones, approximately 84% of them seen just once. Source material: peripheral blood. All receptors come from a human donor in a cohort sampled during active COVID-19.

The J gene is TRBJ1-1, the V gene TRBV19, with D unclear. Germline loops: CDR1 LNHDA, CDR2 SQIVND (reference sequence). The CDR3 consists of 14 residues. The ends were cut back, 5 bases at V and 4 bases at J, with 14 bases in the middle. The CDR3 is CASSHRGWGTEAFF. CDR3 DNA sequence: TGTGCCAGTAGTCACCGGGGTTGGGGCACTGAAGCTTTCTTT.

The chain links TRBV5-6 to TRBJ2-3; TRBD1 matches at 8 bases. With 2 bases clipped from V and 3 bases from J, the junction kept 5 bases outside the gene matches. Germline values: CDR1 SGHDT, CDR2 YYEEEE. The CDR3 is made up of 15 amino acids. In nucleotides, the CDR3 is TGTGCCAGCAGCTTCAGGGGGCGCCTGACAGATACGCAGTATTTT. This codes for CASSFRGRLTDTQYF.

V gene TRBV5-1 combines with J gene TRBJ2-2; a weak D match, TRBD2 (5 bases). The V and J ends lost 4 bases and 4 bases respectively, with 11 bases between them. Per the germline V gene, CDR1 is SGHRS and CDR2 is YFSETQ. This CDR3 region has 14 residues. The CDR3 here is CASSPREGTGELFF. DNA of the CDR3: TGCGCCAGCAGCCCCCGGGAAGGCACCGGGGAGCTGTTTTTT.

This clone was detected a few times. The chain uses TRBV7-8 and TRBJ1-1; D is perhaps TRBD1 (6 bases). Trimming removed 8 bases from V and 1 base from J, with 11 bases in between. Germline V gene sequence: CDR1 SGHVS, CDR2 FQNEAQ. The length of the CDR3 is 13 residues. Written as DNA, the CDR3 is TGTGCCAGCGGCCCGACAGGGAACACTGAAGCTTTCTTT. Translated, it gives CASGPTGNTEAFF.